Each of the 22 T cell receptor beta chains below was sequenced from the same sample in a study of T-cell memory formation after mild COVID-19. A single record per CDR3 protein comes from TCRdb applying MiXCR to the 5' RACE reads. The repertoire has 250,000 to 300,000 distinct CDR3 sequences, roughly 17% of them found once; the top ten carry roughly 24%. Sequenced sample: PBMCs or a T cell subset sorted from them (not recorded which). The source is a man aged 18 to 29 who had mild COVID-19 (a few samples of this study predate the infection). Cell type and time point are not known.

The chain joins TRBV27 to TRBJ2-1; no clear D. The CDR3 is 15 amino acids. From germline, CDR1 is MNHEY and CDR2 SMNVEV (reference sequence). V dropped 5 bases and J dropped 10 bases, with 21 bases sitting between them. CDR3 bases: TGTGCCAGCAGTGAGCTTCCGCAAAGGGCAGGCGAGCAGTTCTTC. Protein: CASSELPQRAGEQFF.

The count of this clonotype is one. The chain combines TRBV6-2 or TRBV6-3 with TRBJ2-7, with 7 bases fitting TRBD1. The CDR3 runs to 14 residues. With V trimmed by 5 bases and J by 1 base, 5 bases remained unmatched. CDR1 is MNHEY, CDR2 SVGEGT, per germline. The CDR3: CASSLTGPSYEQYF. For the CDR3, the DNA is TGTGCCAGCAGTCTGACAGGGCCGTCCTACGAGCAGTACTTC.

Comment on this clonotype: The junction shows a germline mismatch at one end, possibly a read error. The chain carries TRBV6-1 and TRBJ1-6, with D tentatively TRBD1 (5 bases). CDR1 MNHNS and CDR2 SASEGT come from the germline V gene. This CDR3 is 15 amino acids long. CDR3 DNA: TGTGCCAGCAGAGAAGACAGATCCTATAATTCACCCCTCCACTTT. Amino acid sequence: CASREDRSYNSPLHF.

The rearrangement joins TRBV12-5 to TRBJ2-5, with a weak D call TRBD2 (5 bases). This CDR3 region has 13 residues. Germline V gives CDR1 LGHNT, CDR2 FRNRAP. Trimming pared 1 base from V and 4 bases from J, leaving 7 bases between. The CDR3 coding sequence is TGTGCTAGTGGTTTGGGCCGGGGAGAGACCCAGTACTTC. It codes for CASGLGRGETQYF. Complete variable domain (other parts from reference TRBV12-5 and TRBJ2-5): DARVTQTPRHKVTEMGQEVTMRCQPILGHNTVFWYRQTMMQGLELLAYFRNRAPLDDSGMPKDRFSAEMPDATLATLKIQPSEPRDSAVYFCASGLGRGETQYFGPGTRLLVL.

This clonotype was recorded many times. The chain uses TRBV2 and TRBJ2-7, with 8 bases aligning to TRBD1. The CDR3 has 12 amino acids. CDR1 SNHLY and CDR2 FYNNEI come from the germline V gene. The V and J ends lost 0 bases and 11 bases, in that order; junction bases with no gene match: 3. The CDR3 nucleotides are TGTGCCAGCAGTGAAGCCCAGGGGGCAGAGTACTTC. Translated, it gives CASSEAQGAEYF.

The V gene is TRBV12-3 or TRBV12-4, the J gene TRBJ1-4, with D unresolved. Trimming cost V 3 bases and J 2 bases, with 7 bases left between them. The CDR3 spans 14 residues. CDR3 sequence reads: CASSFRGTNEKLFF. The CDR3 coding sequence is TGTGCCAGCAGTTTCCGGGGTACTAATGAAAAACTGTTTTTT.

This clonotype turned up a few times. The chain couples TRBV5-8 to TRBJ2-3; D possibly matches TRBD1 or TRBD2 (7 bases each). CDR3 size: 17 residues. Trimming took 4 bases from V and 9 from J, leaving 27 bases between them. The germline gives CDR1 SGHTS, CDR2 YDEGEE. The CDR3 nucleotides read TGTGCCAGCAGCCCGACCAGAGGCAGGGGGGGCCAAGGGACGCAGTATTTT. Its translation: CASSPTRGRGGQGTQYF.

The chain combines TRBV6-5 with TRBJ2-1; possibly TRBD2 for D (6 bases). V lost 5 bases, J lost 0 bases, and 17 bases lay in between. The CDR3 loop spans 17 amino acids. The germline gives CDR1 MNHEY, CDR2 SVGAGI. The CDR3 nucleotides read TGTGCCAGCAGTACCCTTGCTGCGGGGAGCTCCTACAATGAGCAGTTCTTC. It yields the protein CASSTLAAGSSYNEQFF.

The rearrangement links TRBV5-1 to TRBJ2-7, with D possibly being TRBD1 (6 bases). V lost 1 base to trimming and J lost 5 bases, with 10 bases between them. Germline assignment: CDR1 SGHRS and CDR2 YFSETQ. The CDR3 extends over 13 amino acids. CDR3 residues: CASSLPGAHEQYF. In DNA, the CDR3 is TGCGCCAGCAGCTTGCCAGGGGCCCACGAGCAGTACTTC.

This sequence joins TRBV12-3 or TRBV12-4 and TRBJ2-1, with 7 bases that match TRBD2. Trimming at V came to 6 bases and at J to 8 bases, leaving 10 bases not matched to a gene. The CDR3 spans 14 residues. CDR3 coding DNA: TGTGCCAGCAGGTCCTGGGGGGGGAGGCATGAGCAGTTCTTC. The encoded protein is CASRSWGGRHEQFF.

This clonotype was detected only a few times. Written as DNA, the CDR3 is TGTGCCAGCTCACTACGGGGACAGGGGGATCCGACTGAAGCTTTCTTT. This encodes CASSLRGQGDPTEAFF. J is TRBJ1-1 and V is TRBV18, with 11 bases fitting TRBD1. The ends lost 4 bases at V and 5 bases at J; junction bases unmatched: 9. This CDR3 contains 16 residues. CDR1 is KGHSH, CDR2 LQKENI, per germline.

The V call is TRBV4-1, the J call TRBJ1-1; D might be TRBD1 (6 bases). This CDR3 spans 15 amino acids. Deletions cut 4 bases from V and 1 base from J, with 13 bases between. Germline values: CDR1 MGHRA, CDR2 YSYEKL. The CDR3 DNA is TGCGCCAGCAGCCCCGGCCCGGGGGCGAACACTGAAGCTTTCTTT. Its translation: CASSPGPGANTEAFF.

This clonotype was counted at least ten times. V is TRBV7-6 and J is TRBJ2-5; D uncertain. The length of the CDR3 is 11 residues. Trimming left V 5 bases short and J 5 bases short, with 6 bases between. Per germline, CDR1 SGHVS and CDR2 FNYEAQ. The CDR3 reads CASSQMETQYF. CDR3 in DNA: TGTGCCAGCAGCCAGATGGAGACCCAGTACTTC.

This clonotype has only a few counts. V is TRBV12-3 or TRBV12-4 and J is TRBJ2-1; D remains ambiguous. The CDR3 runs 12 residues. The V and J ends lost 1 base and 8 bases respectively, with 6 bases between them. Here the CDR3 reads CASSLVVYEQFF. CDR3 DNA sequence: TGTGCCAGCAGTTTAGTAGTCTATGAGCAGTTCTTC.

This chain joins TRBV3-1 and TRBJ2-1; D unclear. Germline V lookup: CDR1 LGHDT, CDR2 YNNKEL (reference sequence). V lost 0 bases and J lost 11, with 8 bases in between. The CDR3 is 12 amino acids. CDR3 nucleotides: TGTGCCAGCAGCCAAGAGAAGCTTCAGCAGTTCTTC. Translation: CASSQEKLQQFF.

The CDR3 loop is CASSETGGLETQYF. DNA for the CDR3: TGTGCCAGCAGCGAGACCGGGGGCCTAGAGACCCAGTACTTC. V and J are TRBV7-2 and TRBJ2-5, with D perhaps given as TRBD1 or TRBD2 (6 bases each). CDR1 is SGHTA, CDR2 FQGNSA, per germline. V was cut by 5 bases and J by 4 bases, with 14 bases left in between. The CDR3 runs to 14 residues.

V usage is TRBV7-9 and J usage is TRBJ2-3; 8 nucleotides line up with TRBD2. Germline V lookup: CDR1 SEHNR, CDR2 FQNEAQ (reference sequence). This CDR3 is 15 amino acids long. J gave up 4 bases and V 2 bases, and 5 bases lay outside the gene matches. CDR3 region: CASSLYGGAADTQYF. CDR3 bases: TGTGCCAGCAGCTTATACGGGGGGGCCGCAGATACGCAGTATTTT. Full variable domain (missing parts from reference TRBV7-9 and TRBJ2-3): DTGVSQNPRHKITKRGQNVTFRCDPISEHNRLYWYRQTLGQGPEFLTYFQNEAQLEKSRLLSDRFSAERPKGSFSTLEIQRTEQGDSAMYLCASSLYGGAADTQYFGPGTRLTVL.

The V and J genes are TRBV7-2 and TRBJ2-7; D unresolved. CDR3 length: 14 residues. V lost 5 bases, J lost 2 bases, and 13 bases lay in between. The germline V gene has CDR1 SGHTA and CDR2 FQGNSA. CDR3 loop: CASSPDPRAYEQYV. DNA of the CDR3: TGTGCCAGCAGCCCCGACCCGAGAGCCTACGAGCAGTACGTC.

The chain joins TRBV7-6 to TRBJ2-3; D unresolved. The CDR3 is made up of 13 amino acids. Germline CDR1 reads SGHVS; CDR2 reads FNYEAQ. V lost 3 bases and J 6 bases, leaving 10 bases between the germline ends. The DNA of the CDR3 is TGTGCCAGCAGCTTTAATTCTCTGGATACGCAGTATTTT. Residues: CASSFNSLDTQYF.

CDR3 loop: CASSLDFEGDAFF. In DNA form, the CDR3 reads TGTGCCAGCAGCTTAGATTTCGAGGGGGACGCTTTCTTT. The chain is built from TRBV11-2 and TRBJ1-1; D may be TRBD1 (6 bases). The CDR3 totals 13 residues. The germline gives CDR1 SGHAT, CDR2 FQNNGV. Trimming took 0 bases from V and 11 from J, leaving 13 bases between them.

The V gene is TRBV20-1, the J gene TRBJ2-1; 7 bases match TRBD1. The CDR3 runs 15 residues. Germline assignment: CDR1 DFQATT and CDR2 SNEGSKA (reference sequence). The V gene end was trimmed by 3 bases and the J gene end by 3 bases; junction bases not matched to a gene: 8. The CDR3 reads CSARQQGRSYNEQFF. CDR3 sequence (DNA): TGCAGTGCTAGGCAACAGGGGCGAAGCTACAATGAGCAGTTCTTC.

V gene TRBV19 combines with J gene TRBJ1-2, with D possibly being TRBD1 (6 bases). V was clipped by 3 bases and J by 5 bases, with 13 bases between them. CDR3 length: 14 residues. Germline V gene data show CDR1 as LNHDA and CDR2 as SQIVND (reference sequence). The CDR3 spells CASSILGQPYGYTF. CDR3 bases: TGTGCCAGTAGTATCCTGGGACAACCTTATGGCTACACCTTC.